Included here is one TCR beta chain sequence, with context. This table comes from immunoSEQ multiplex PCR, and its TCRdb copy is limited to in-frame clones, with some not included. The sample holds approximately 940,000 clones, around 80% seen once. The CDR3 totals 16 residues. Germline values: CDR1 SGHDN, CDR2 FVKESK. V lost 5 bases and J 0 bases, leaving 14 bases between the germline ends. Only Caucasian adults living in Nashville, Tennessee served as donors. This sample stems from a study of shared clonotypes between healthy human individuals. Study information: The composition of the donors was a couple of women and three men aged 18 to 49. Per donor, three plates held CD4 naive cells, three held CD4 memory, two held CD8 naive and one held CD8 memory.

The TCR was taken from a man aged 18 to 29 in good health. The chain employs TRBV14 and TRBJ2-4, with D perhaps matching TRBD1 (7 bases). Source material: memory CD4+ T cells sorted from blood. The subset here: CD45RA-negative fraction. In DNA, the CDR3 is TGTGCCAGCAGCAAGACAGGGACTCTAGCCAAAAACATTCAGTACTTC. Its protein is CASSKTGTLAKNIQYF.